Given below is one T cell receptor (beta chain) in context. Using immunoSEQ multiplex PCR, the repertoire was profiled, and TCRdb retains in-frame clones only, with some absent. Of under 150,000 clones in the sample, more than 75% were seen once. The sample originates from a study of T cell responses to AZD1222 COVID-19 vaccine. V lost 5 bases and J lost 0, with 5 bases in between. Germline-derived CDR1 and CDR2 are DFQATT and SNEGSKA (reference sequence). The CDR3 consists of 11 residues. The chain is built from TRBV20-1 and TRBJ2-7; D remains unclear. This clonotype was obtained from an adult in good health. This specimen was peripheral blood, taken on day 0 of AZD1222 vaccination. The DNA for the CDR3 is TGCAGTGCTGCACCCTCCTACGAGCAGTACTTC. Its translation: CSAAPSYEQYF.